This TCR beta chain emerged from a study of identical twins. MiXCR, run by TCRdb on the 5' RACE reads, gives a single entry per CDR3 protein. The repertoire holds under 350,000 distinct CDR3 sequences, with 8.5% to 9.5% as singletons. This CDR3 spans 12 amino acids. J gave up 3 bases and V 6 bases, and 0 bases lay outside the gene matches. Germline V gene sequence: CDR1 SEHNR, CDR2 FQNEAQ (reference sequence). The sample also formed part of further work on yellow fever vaccine responses in identical twins.

The receptor's source is a woman aged 18 to 35 in good health. The sequencing sample was made of CD8+ T cells sorted from blood. The chain recombines TRBV7-9 with TRBJ2-7; TRBD1 matches at 9 bases. The CDR3 spells CASRTGGYEQYF. The CDR3 DNA follows: TGTGCCAGCAGGACAGGGGGCTACGAGCAGTACTTC.